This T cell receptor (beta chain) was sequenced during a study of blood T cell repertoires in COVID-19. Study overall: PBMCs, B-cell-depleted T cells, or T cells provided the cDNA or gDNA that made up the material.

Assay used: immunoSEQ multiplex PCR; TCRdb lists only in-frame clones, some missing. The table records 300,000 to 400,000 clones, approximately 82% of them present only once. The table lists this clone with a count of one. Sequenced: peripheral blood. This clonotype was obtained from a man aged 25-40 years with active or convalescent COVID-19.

The DNA for the CDR3 is TGTGCCAGCAGTTCAGGGGGAGTAACCTACAATGAGCAGTTCTTC. This translates into CASSSGGVTYNEQFF. The chain employs TRBV6-5 and TRBJ2-1, with 7 bases that match TRBD1. The J segment lost 2 bases and the V segment lost 4 bases, leaving 5 bases of the junction unmatched. The CDR3 is made up of 15 amino acids. Germline values: CDR1 MNHEY, CDR2 SVGAGI.